The 19 T cell receptor beta chains given below trace back to one sample, sequenced in a study of T cell repertoires in cytomegalovirus infection. These receptors have no known antigen. TCRdb re-derived calls from the reads in MiXCR, one entry per CDR3 protein. The table shows approximately 100,000 distinct CDR3 sequences, with about 30% occurring only once. The sequencing here drew on CD8+ T cells from cultured PBMCs, taken from culture after CMV antigen stimulation. Every receptor here comes from a human donor in good health (CMV status not recorded). Some clones in this sample may be carry-over from other donors' samples.

The chain's CDR3 is CASRPTSAETQYF. The CDR3 DNA reads as TGTGCCAGCAGGCCCACTAGCGCCGAGACCCAGTACTTC. This chain joins TRBV27 and TRBJ2-5; 7 bases line up with TRBD2. V lost 6 bases to trimming and J lost 5 bases; unmatched junction nucleotides: 6. The CDR3 covers 13 residues. CDR1 is MNHEY, CDR2 SMNVEV, per germline (reference sequence).

The chain couples TRBV28 to TRBJ2-7; tentative D call: TRBD1 (6 bases). CDR1 is MDHEN and CDR2 is SYDVKM in the germline V gene. V lost 4 bases and J 0 bases, leaving 19 bases between the germline ends. CDR3 length: 17 amino acids. The CDR3 DNA follows: TGTGCCAGCAGTTCCGATCCGGGACACAAGAGCTCCTACGAGCAGTACTTC. It encodes CASSSDPGHKSSYEQYF. The full variable domain, its missing parts supplied by reference TRBV28 and TRBJ2-7, is DVKVTQSSRYLVKRTGEKVFLECVQDMDHENMFWYRQDPGLGLRLIYFSYDVKMKEKGDIPEGYSVSREKKERFSLILESASTNQTSMYLCASSSDPGHKSSYEQYFGPGTRLTVT.

V usage is TRBV15 and J usage is TRBJ1-4; D call uncertain. The germline V and J ends were trimmed by 0 bases and 0 bases, with 11 bases remaining between them. The germline V gene has CDR1 LNHNV and CDR2 YYDKDF (reference sequence). This CDR3 has 17 residues. CDR3 DNA sequence: TGTGCCACCAGCAGAGATTTGAGTGGGGCAACTAATGAAAAACTGTTTTTT. Translating it yields CATSRDLSGATNEKLFF.

This clonotype was seen more than once but under ten times. This chain joins TRBV29-1 and TRBJ2-3; TRBD2 is a possible D gene (7 bases). The germline V and J ends were trimmed by 3 bases and 4 bases, with 20 bases remaining between them. The germline CDR1 and CDR2 sequences are SQVTM and ANQGSEA. The CDR3 has 16 residues. CDR3 bases: TGCAGCGTTGACCCCCATAGGGGGGGCCGGGCAGATACGCAGTATTTT. It specifies CSVDPHRGGRADTQYF.

This chain links TRBV7-8 with TRBJ1-2; 9 nucleotides align to TRBD1. V trimming: 3 bases; J trimming: 3 bases; junction bases outside the gene matches: 14. CDR3 length equals 18 residues. Germline V gene data show CDR1 as SGHVS and CDR2 as FQNEAQ. The CDR3 bases are TGTGCCAGCAGCTTCCTCCCTGAGGGGACAGGGATCGACTATGGCTACACCTTC. This encodes CASSFLPEGTGIDYGYTF.

This clonotype has a handful of counts. The V call is TRBV28, the J call TRBJ2-7; D remains ambiguous. CDR1 is MDHEN, CDR2 SYDVKM, per germline. The CDR3 runs to 12 residues. V gave up 6 bases and J gave up 6 bases, with 12 bases separating them. The CDR3 DNA reads as TGTGCCAGCAGCCTCCCCAGGCTCGAGCAGTACTTC. This codes for CASSLPRLEQYF.

The chain has TRBV6-2 or TRBV6-3 and TRBJ2-1; D may correspond to TRBD1 or TRBD2 (5 bases each). The V gene's germline CDR1 is MNHEY and CDR2 SVGEGT. Trimming pared 2 bases from V and 5 bases from J, leaving 22 bases between. The CDR3 consists of 18 residues. CDR3 in amino acids: CASSYEYTGRIPNNEQFF. Written as DNA, the CDR3 is TGTGCCAGCAGTTACGAGTATACGGGGCGTATCCCAAACAATGAGCAGTTCTTC.

This clonotype was counted between two and nine times. This rearrangement joins TRBV6-5 to TRBJ2-3; D call uncertain. The V end lost 2 bases, the J end lost 2 bases, and 11 bases lay between the germline ends. The CDR3 runs to 15 residues. Germline lookup yields CDR1 MNHEY and CDR2 SVGAGI. CDR3 DNA: TGTGCCAGCAGTTACCAGCTTGGGGACACAGATACGCAGTATTTT. Translation gives CASSYQLGDTDTQYF.

This clonotype was counted ten times or more. The chain recombines TRBV12-5 with TRBJ2-3; D not certain. V lost 1 base and J lost 5, with 7 bases in between. This CDR3 has 13 amino acids. CDR1 and CDR2 (germline): LGHNT, FRNRAP. The CDR3 sequence is CASGLDLGDTQYF. DNA of the CDR3: TGTGCTAGTGGTTTGGATCTGGGAGATACGCAGTATTTT.

This clonotype occurred many times. This rearrangement joins TRBV6-6 to TRBJ2-2; tentatively, D is TRBD1 (7 bases). The CDR3 consists of 16 residues. The V gene lost 5 bases and the J gene lost 1 base, with 14 bases spanning the gap. CDR1 and CDR2 (germline): MNHNY, SVGAGI (reference sequence). The CDR3 nucleotides read TGTGCCAGCAGTCATGCGGGACAGCAGAACACCGGGGAGCTGTTTTTT. Protein product: CASSHAGQQNTGELFF.

This clonotype has only a few counts. This chain links TRBV9 with TRBJ2-7, with a tentative D call TRBD1 (6 bases). The CDR3 totals 15 residues. Trimming cost V 0 bases and J 1 base, with 11 bases left between them. CDR1 is SGDLS, CDR2 YYNGEE, per germline. CDR3 region: CASSVGLDSSYEQYF. As DNA, the CDR3 is TGTGCCAGCAGCGTAGGATTGGACAGTTCCTACGAGCAGTACTTC.

The chain has TRBV6-1 and TRBJ2-3; D unclear. V gave up 2 bases and J gave up 2 bases, with 11 bases separating them. The germline CDR1 and CDR2 sequences are MNHNS and SASEGT. The CDR3 totals 15 residues. Written as DNA, the CDR3 is TGTGCCAGCAGTGAATGGGTTACTGCCACAGATACGCAGTATTTT. Residues: CASSEWVTATDTQYF.

Details on this clonotype: This may come from a read error, since a much larger clone is one base off. The chain links TRBV29-1 to TRBJ2-3; D ambiguous. This CDR3 has 15 residues. The germline V gene encodes CDR1 SQVTM and CDR2 ANQGSEA. Trimming cost V 2 bases and J 5 bases, with 17 bases left between them. The CDR3 region has the DNA TGCAGCGTTGAAAATTTTCAGGACCTTAAAGATACGCAGTATTTT. Translated, it gives CSVENFQDLKDTQYF.

The chain combines TRBV4-1 with TRBJ2-7; D gene ambiguous. Trimming took off 1 base at V and 3 bases at J, with 4 bases between the two ends. Germline CDR1 MGHRA, CDR2 YSYEKL. CDR3 size: 12 residues. Written as DNA, the CDR3 is TGCGCCAGCAGCCAAGGTGGCTACGAGCAGTACTTC. It translates to CASSQGGYEQYF.

In this sample, this clonotype turned up a few times. The gene calls are TRBV6-6 and TRBJ1-6, with 8 nucleotides matching TRBD1. Trimming took 0 bases from V and 11 from J; bases not matched to a gene: 6. The CDR3 spans 15 residues. Per germline, CDR1 MNHNY and CDR2 SVGAGI (reference sequence). This chain's CDR3 is CASSYSAGGYTPLHF. CDR3 in DNA: TGTGCCAGCAGTTACTCCGCAGGGGGCTATACACCCCTCCACTTT.

This clonotype was found a few times. The V call is TRBV7-2, the J call TRBJ2-1, with 12 bases aligning to TRBD2. Trimming at V came to 2 bases and at J to 2 bases, leaving 16 bases not matched to a gene. The germline V gene has CDR1 SGHTA and CDR2 FQGNSA. The CDR3 runs to 21 residues. Here the CDR3 DNA reads TGTGCCAGCAGCTTAAGGAGACTAGCGGGGGCCGTGCCGGGGGCCTACAATGAGCAGTTCTTC. Its translation: CASSLRRLAGAVPGAYNEQFF.

This clonotype was found many times. The CDR3 DNA reads as TGTGCCACCCGGGACGTAAAGTACGAGCAGTACTTC. It translates to CATRDVKYEQYF. This chain uses TRBV6-1 with TRBJ2-7; D is perhaps TRBD1 or TRBD2 (5 bases each). Trimming cost V 10 bases and J 4 bases, with 14 bases left between them. The V gene's germline CDR1 is MNHNS and CDR2 SASEGT. The CDR3 is made up of 12 amino acids.

The genes are TRBV12-3 or TRBV12-4 and TRBJ2-1; tentatively, D is TRBD1 (6 bases). V shed 8 bases and J shed 5 bases, with 16 bases lying between them. The CDR3 extends over 14 amino acids. The CDR3 DNA reads TGTGCCAGCCGTGCCCAGGGGAAGAACAATGAGCAGTTCTTC. It encodes CASRAQGKNNEQFF.

This clonotype has a handful of counts. For the CDR3, the DNA is TGTGCCAGCAGCTTCGCGACAGATACGCAGTATTTT. Translating it yields CASSFATDTQYF. This chain uses TRBV7-9 with TRBJ2-3; D gene ambiguous. CDR3 length: 12 residues. V lost 3 bases and J lost 3, with 4 bases in between. Looked up from germline, CDR1 is SEHNR and CDR2 is FQNEAQ (reference sequence).